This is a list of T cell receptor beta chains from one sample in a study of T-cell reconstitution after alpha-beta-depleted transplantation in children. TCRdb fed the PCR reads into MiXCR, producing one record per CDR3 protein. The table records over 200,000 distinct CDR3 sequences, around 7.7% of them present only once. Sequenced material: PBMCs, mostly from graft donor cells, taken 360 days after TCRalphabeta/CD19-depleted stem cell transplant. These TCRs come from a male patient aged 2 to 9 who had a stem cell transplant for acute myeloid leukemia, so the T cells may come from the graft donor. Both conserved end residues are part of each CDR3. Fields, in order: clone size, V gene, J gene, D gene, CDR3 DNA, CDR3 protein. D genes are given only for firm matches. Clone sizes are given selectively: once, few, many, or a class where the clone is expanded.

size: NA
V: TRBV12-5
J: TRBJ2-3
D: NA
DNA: TGTGCTAGTGGCCCAACGCGAGATACGCAGTATTTT
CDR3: CASGPTRDTQYF

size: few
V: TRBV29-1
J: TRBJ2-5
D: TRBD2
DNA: TGCAGCGCTCGGGGGGGGCTCCAAGAGACCCAGTACTTC
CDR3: CSARGGLQETQYF

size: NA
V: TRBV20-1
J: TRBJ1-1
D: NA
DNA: TGCAGTGCTAGAGGAATCGGGGAGGGGATGAACACTGAAGCTTTCTTT
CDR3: CSARGIGEGMNTEAFF

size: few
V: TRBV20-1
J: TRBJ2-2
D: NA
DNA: TGCAGTGCTAGAGATCGGACAGTCACCGGGGAGCTGTTTTTT
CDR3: CSARDRTVTGELFF

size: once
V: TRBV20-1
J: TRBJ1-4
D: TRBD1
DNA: TGCAGTGCGACTCCGGGACAGCCTAATGAAAAACTGTTTTTT
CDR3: CSATPGQPNEKLFF

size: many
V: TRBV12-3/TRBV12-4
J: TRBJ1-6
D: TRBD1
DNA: TGTGCCAGCAGAACTGGACAGGGTAATTCACCCCTCCACTTT
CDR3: CASRTGQGNSPLHF

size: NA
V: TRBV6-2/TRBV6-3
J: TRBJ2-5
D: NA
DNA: TGTGCCAGCAGTCAATCGGCGGAGACCCAGTACTTC
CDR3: CASSQSAETQYF

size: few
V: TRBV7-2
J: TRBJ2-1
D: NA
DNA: TGTGCCAGCAGCTTAGACCGAAACTCCTACAATGAGCAGTTCTTC
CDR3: CASSLDRNSYNEQFF

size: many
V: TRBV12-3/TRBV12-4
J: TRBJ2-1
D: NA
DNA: NA
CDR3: CASSFLAGDGQFF

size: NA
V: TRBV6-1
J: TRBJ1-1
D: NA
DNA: TGTGCCAGCAGTCTTGGAGGGCGAGGTGCTGAAGCTTTCTTT
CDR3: CASSLGGRGAEAFF

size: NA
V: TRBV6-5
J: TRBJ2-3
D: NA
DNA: TGTGCCACTATAGCAGATACGCAGTATTTT
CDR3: CATIADTQYF

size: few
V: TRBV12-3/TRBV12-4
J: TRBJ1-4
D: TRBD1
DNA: TGTGCCAGCAGACCCGGACAGGGAGCAACTAATGAAAAACTGTTTTTT
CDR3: CASRPGQGATNEKLFF

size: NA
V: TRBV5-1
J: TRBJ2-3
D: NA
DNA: TGCGCCAGCAGGCGACCCGGGACTAGCACAGATACGCAGTATTTT
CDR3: CASRRPGTSTDTQYF

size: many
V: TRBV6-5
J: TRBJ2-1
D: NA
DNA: TGTGCCAGCAGTTACCAAACAGGGAGTGAGCAGTTCTTC
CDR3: CASSYQTGSEQFF

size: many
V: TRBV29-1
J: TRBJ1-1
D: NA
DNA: TGCAGCGTTGTAAGAGTCCGGGGAATGAACACTGAAGCTTTCTTT
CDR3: CSVVRVRGMNTEAFF

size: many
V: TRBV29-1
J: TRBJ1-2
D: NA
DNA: TGCAGCGTTGAGGCTCGGGGATATGGCTACACCTTC
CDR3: CSVEARGYGYTF

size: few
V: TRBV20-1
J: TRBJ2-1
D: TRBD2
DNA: TGCAGTGCTAGAGGGACTAGCGGGAATAACAATGAGCAGTTCTTC
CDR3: CSARGTSGNNNEQFF

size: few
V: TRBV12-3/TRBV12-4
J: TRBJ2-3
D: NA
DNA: TGTGCCAGCAGCCGACTGGGCATGGATACGCAGTATTTT
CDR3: CASSRLGMDTQYF

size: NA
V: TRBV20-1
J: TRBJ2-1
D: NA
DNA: TGCAGTGCTAGGCGGGATTACAATGAGCAGTTCTTC
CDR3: CSARRDYNEQFF

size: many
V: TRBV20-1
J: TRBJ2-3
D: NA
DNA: TGCAGTGCTAGAAGGACACCGACTAGCACAGATACGCAGTATTTT
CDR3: CSARRTPTSTDTQYF

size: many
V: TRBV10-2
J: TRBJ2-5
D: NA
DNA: TGCGCCAGCAGTGAGTTTGGGGGTTCCAGGGAGACCCAGTACTTC
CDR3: CASSEFGGSRETQYF

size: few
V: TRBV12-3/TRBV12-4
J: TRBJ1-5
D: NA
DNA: TGTGCCAGCAGAGGGGACGCTCCCAGCCCCCAGCATTTT
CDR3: CASRGDAPSPQHF

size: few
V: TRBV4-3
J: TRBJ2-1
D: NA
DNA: TGCGCCAGCAGCCAAGCTGGAGGGGTCAATGAGCAGTTCTTC
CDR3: CASSQAGGVNEQFF

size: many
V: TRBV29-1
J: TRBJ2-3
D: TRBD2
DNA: TGCAGCGTTGAAGGAGGGCGGGAGATGGATACGCAGTATTTT
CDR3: CSVEGGREMDTQYF

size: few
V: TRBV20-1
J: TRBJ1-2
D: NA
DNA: TGCAGTGCTAGAGATCGGAAAACCTTAAGCCGAGGCTACACCTTC
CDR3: CSARDRKTLSRGYTF

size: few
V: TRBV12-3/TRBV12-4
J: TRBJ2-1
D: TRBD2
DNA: TGTGCCAGCAGTTTAGAACGACTAGCGGGTTCAAATGAGCAGTTCTTC
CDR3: CASSLERLAGSNEQFF

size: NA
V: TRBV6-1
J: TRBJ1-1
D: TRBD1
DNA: TGTGCCAGCACCGAATATGACAGGGGGACCATGAACACTGAAGCTTTCTTT
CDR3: CASTEYDRGTMNTEAFF

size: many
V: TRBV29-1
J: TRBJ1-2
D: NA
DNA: TGCAGCGTCCGCGACTCTTTTACCGGCTATGGCTACACCTTC
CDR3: CSVRDSFTGYGYTF

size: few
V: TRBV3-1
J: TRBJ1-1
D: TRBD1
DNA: TGTGCCAGCAGCCAAGCCCCACAGGGGGTCACTGAAGCTTTCTTT
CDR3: CASSQAPQGVTEAFF

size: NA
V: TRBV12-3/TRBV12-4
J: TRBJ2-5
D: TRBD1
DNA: TGTGCCAGCAGTTTAGGGGCTCAGACAGGGAAGACCCAGTACTTC
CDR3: CASSLGAQTGKTQYF

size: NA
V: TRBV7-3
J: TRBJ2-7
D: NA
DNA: TGTGCCAGCAGCTCCACTAGTCCCGGCGAGCAGTACTTC
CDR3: CASSSTSPGEQYF

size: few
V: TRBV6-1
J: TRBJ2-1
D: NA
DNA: TGTGCCAGCAGCGAAAACGGGGGACAGCACTACAATGAGCAGTTCTTC
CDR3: CASSENGGQHYNEQFF

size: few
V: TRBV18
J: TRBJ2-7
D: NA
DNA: TGTGCCAGCTCACCACCGGCTGGACATCACGAGCAGTACTTC
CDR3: CASSPPAGHHEQYF

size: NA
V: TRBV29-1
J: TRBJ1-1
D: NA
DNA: TGCAGCGTTGAACAGGGGAGGGGCACTGAAGCTTTCTTT
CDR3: CSVEQGRGTEAFF

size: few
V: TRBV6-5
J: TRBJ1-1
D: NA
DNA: TGTGCCAGCAGTTACTGGTTTGACACTGAAGCTTTCTTT
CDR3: CASSYWFDTEAFF

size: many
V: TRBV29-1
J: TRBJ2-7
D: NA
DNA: TGCAGCGCTCTTGACGGGTTCCTGAACGAGCAGTACTTC
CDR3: CSALDGFLNEQYF

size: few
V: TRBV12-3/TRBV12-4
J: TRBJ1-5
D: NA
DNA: TGTGCCAGCAGTTTGGCAGGGATTCATAGCAATCAGCCCCAGCATTTT
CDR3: CASSLAGIHSNQPQHF

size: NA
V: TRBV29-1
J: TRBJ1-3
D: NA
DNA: TGCAGCGTTACCAGCTCTGGAAACACCATATATTTT
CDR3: CSVTSSGNTIYF

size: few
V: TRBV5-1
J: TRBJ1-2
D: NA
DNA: TGCGCCAGCAGCGTCAGGTTTGACTATGGCTACACCTTC
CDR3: CASSVRFDYGYTF

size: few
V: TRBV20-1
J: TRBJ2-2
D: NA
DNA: TGCAGTGCTAGTCGTGGGGTGAGCGGGGAGCTGTTTTTT
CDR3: CSASRGVSGELFF

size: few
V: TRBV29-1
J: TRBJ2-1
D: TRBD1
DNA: TGCAGCGTTCTCCGACAGGGCCGGTCCTACAATGAGCAGTTCTTC
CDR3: CSVLRQGRSYNEQFF

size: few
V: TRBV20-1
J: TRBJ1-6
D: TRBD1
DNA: TGCAGTGCTAGAGCGGGGACAGGGTTTTCACCCCTCCACTTT
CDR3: CSARAGTGFSPLHF

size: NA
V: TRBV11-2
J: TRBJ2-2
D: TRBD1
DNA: TGTGCCAGCAGACTAGCCTGGGGACAGGGCACCGGGGAGCTGTTTTTT
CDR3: CASRLAWGQGTGELFF

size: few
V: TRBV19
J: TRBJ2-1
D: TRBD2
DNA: TGTGCCAGTAGTATTAGCGGGAGCCCTGCCAATGAGCAGTTCTTC
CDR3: CASSISGSPANEQFF

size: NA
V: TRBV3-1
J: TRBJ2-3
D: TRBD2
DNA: TGTGCCAGCAGCCCCGGACTAGCGGGAGGGCCCGCAGATACGCAGTATTTT
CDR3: CASSPGLAGGPADTQYF

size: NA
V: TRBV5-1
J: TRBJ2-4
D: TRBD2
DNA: TGCGCCAGCAGCCCGACTAGCTCGGTTAACATTCAGTACTTC
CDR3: CASSPTSSVNIQYF

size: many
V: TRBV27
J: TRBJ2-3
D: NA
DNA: TGTGCCAGCAGTTTAATGGGGGCCTGGAATACGCAGTATTTT
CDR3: CASSLMGAWNTQYF

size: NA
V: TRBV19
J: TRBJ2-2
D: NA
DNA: TGTGCCAGCAGACAGGCCTCCAACGCCGGGGAGCTGTTTTTT
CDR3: CASRQASNAGELFF

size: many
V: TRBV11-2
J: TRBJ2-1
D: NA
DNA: TGTGCCAGCAGCTTAGACTGGCGGAGCTCCTACAATGAGCAGTTCTTC
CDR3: CASSLDWRSSYNEQFF